The next 17 T cell receptor beta chains were all read from a single sample in a study of blood T cell repertoires in COVID-19. This table comes from immunoSEQ multiplex PCR, and its TCRdb copy is limited to in-frame clones, with some not included. Of around 160,000 clones listed, 85% to 90% are singletons. Sequenced: PBMCs or T cells enriched from blood (not recorded which). All receptors come from a woman aged 25 to 45 with acute COVID-19.

As DNA, the CDR3 is TGTGCCAGCAGCCCAAGTAGCGGTTACTCCTACGAGCAGTACTTC. Amino acid sequence: CASSPSSGYSYEQYF. The rearrangement uses TRBV9 and TRBJ2-7; TRBD2 is a possible D gene (6 bases). Trimming took 4 bases from V and 0 from J, leaving 14 bases between them. Germline V gene sequence: CDR1 SGDLS, CDR2 YYNGEE. CDR3 length: 15 residues.

The chain combines TRBV5-1 with TRBJ1-4, with 10 positions matching TRBD1. This CDR3 has 14 residues. V lost 4 bases to trimming and J lost 5 bases; unmatched junction nucleotides: 2. The germline gives CDR1 SGHRS, CDR2 YFSETQ. This CDR3 reads CASSPGQGNEKLFF. CDR3 sequence (DNA): TGCGCCAGCAGCCCGGGACAGGGGAATGAAAAACTGTTTTTT.

The chain recombines TRBV6-2 or TRBV6-3 with TRBJ2-7, with TRBD2 matching over 12 bases. V was clipped by 6 bases and J by 4 bases; unmatched bases: 7. CDR1 is MNHEY, CDR2 SVGEGT, per germline. This CDR3 spans 15 amino acids. Here the CDR3 DNA reads TGTGCCAGCAGCAGACTAGCGGGAGCGTTGTACGAGCAGTACTTC. As protein: CASSRLAGALYEQYF.

The chain combines TRBV2 with TRBJ2-7; weak D call: TRBD1 (6 bases). CDR1 is SNHLY, CDR2 FYNNEI, per germline. Trimming took 5 bases from V and 0 from J, leaving 14 bases between them. The CDR3 consists of 15 residues. For the CDR3, the DNA is TGTGCCAGCAGTATCGGGCAGGGGTTCTCCTACGAGCAGTACTTC. Its translation: CASSIGQGFSYEQYF.

The chain employs TRBV28 and TRBJ1-5, with D maybe TRBD1 (6 bases). Trimming left V 8 bases short and J 10 bases short, with 18 bases between. Per the germline V gene, CDR1 is MDHEN and CDR2 is SYDVKM. The CDR3 totals 13 residues. DNA for the CDR3: TGTGCCAGCCTTACGGGCAGGGGTTTCCCCCAGCATTTT. This encodes CASLTGRGFPQHF.

The chain combines TRBV19 with TRBJ2-1; 10 positions match TRBD1. Germline V gene data show CDR1 as LNHDA and CDR2 as SQIVND (reference sequence). V gave up 1 base and J gave up 6 bases; unmatched junction bases: 6. The CDR3 is 16 amino acids. The CDR3 region has the DNA TGTGCCAGTAGTATAGTTCGGGACAGGGGATTCAATGAGCAGTTCTTC. The encoded protein is CASSIVRDRGFNEQFF.

The chain carries TRBV5-3 and TRBJ2-7, with 7 bases that match TRBD2. TRBV5-3 belongs to the ORF category, with a function that is uncertain. The CDR3 is 14 residues long. Germline trimming cut 6 bases from V and 0 bases from J; bases unmatched to any gene: 6. CDR3 amino acids: CARNWRESSYEQYF. The CDR3 region has the DNA TGTGCCAGAAACTGGCGGGAGAGCTCCTACGAGCAGTACTTC.

CDR3 residues: CASSSRQGDTEAFF. DNA for the CDR3: TGTGCCAGCAGCTCCCGACAGGGCGACACTGAAGCTTTCTTT. The chain employs TRBV7-2 and TRBJ1-1; 7 bases align to TRBD1. Germline V CDR1 and CDR2: SGHTA, FQGNSA. The CDR3 runs to 14 residues. V was clipped by 4 bases and J by 3 bases; unmatched bases: 5.

The rearrangement joins TRBV9 to TRBJ2-2, with 7 positions matching TRBD1. Germline V gives CDR1 SGDLS, CDR2 YYNGEE. The CDR3 is made up of 15 amino acids. Trimming cost V 3 bases and J 2 bases; bases outside gene matches: 4. The CDR3, as DNA: TGTGCCAGCAGCGCGCGACAGGGTAACACCGGGGAGCTGTTTTTT. Protein product: CASSARQGNTGELFF.

This rearrangement joins TRBV9 to TRBJ2-1; 10 bases fit TRBD2. V dropped 0 bases and J dropped 5; count of bases not matched to a gene: 11. In germline, CDR1 is SGDLS, CDR2 YYNGEE. CDR3 length: 18 amino acids. CDR3 sequence (DNA): TGTGCCAGCAGCGTAGGTTTAATTTGGACTAGCGGAAACAATGAGCAGTTCTTC. Its protein product is CASSVGLIWTSGNNEQFF.

This chain links TRBV3-1 (or the pseudogene TRBV3-2) with TRBJ1-2; D not resolved. Germline CDR1 is LGHDT and CDR2 is YNNKEL (reference sequence). Trimming pared 1 base from V and 8 bases from J, leaving 11 bases between. The CDR3 covers 13 residues. The CDR3 coding sequence is TGTGCCAGCAGCCAAGGGCCATCGCGGGGCTACACCTTC. Translated: CASSQGPSRGYTF.

DNA for the CDR3: TGTGCCAGCAGCCCCATTGGACAGTCTGAAGCTTTCTTT. Translation: CASSPIGQSEAFF. This sequence joins TRBV7-9 and TRBJ1-1; the D gene is possibly TRBD1 (6 bases). Germline lookup yields CDR1 SEHNR and CDR2 FQNEAQ (reference sequence). V was shortened by 5 bases and J by 6 bases, with 13 bases between the two germline ends. CDR3 length equals 13 residues.

The V gene is TRBV27, the J gene TRBJ2-7; a weak D match, TRBD2 (7 bases). V was trimmed by 8 bases and J by 2 bases, leaving 19 bases between them. The CDR3 loop spans 15 amino acids. Germline V gene data show CDR1 as MNHEY and CDR2 as SMNVEV (reference sequence). CDR3 in DNA: TGTGCCAGCGGTTATGGAGCGGGACAAACCTACGAGCAGTACTTC. This sequence encodes CASGYGAGQTYEQYF.

The V call is TRBV3-1 (or the pseudogene TRBV3-2), the J call TRBJ2-1; D is ambiguous. The V end lost 0 bases, the J end lost 12 bases, and 18 bases lay between the germline ends. The CDR3 runs to 15 residues. CDR1 and CDR2 (germline): LGHDT, YNNKEL (reference sequence). The CDR3 region is CASSQERRGAMAQFF. The DNA of the CDR3 is TGTGCCAGCAGCCAAGAAAGAAGAGGAGCGATGGCGCAGTTCTTC.

This clone was picked up one time. The CDR3, as DNA: TGTGCCAGCAGTGAAGCGCTTGGAGGGGGCGGTTCGCGGGAGGGTACGCAGTATTTT. Translation: CASSEALGGGGSREGTQYF. The chain joins TRBV2 to TRBJ2-3; 9 bases map to TRBD2. J was trimmed by 8 bases and V by 0 bases; bases with no gene match: 18. Germline V gives CDR1 SNHLY, CDR2 FYNNEI. The CDR3 contains 19 residues.

The table lists this clone with a count of one. J is TRBJ2-1 and V is TRBV5-4; 9 bases are a match to TRBD2. Germline trimming cut 4 bases from V and 3 bases from J; bases unmatched to any gene: 5. This CDR3 is built from 15 residues. CDR1 and CDR2 (germline): SGHNT, YYREEE (reference sequence). As DNA, the CDR3 is TGTGCCAGCAGCCTTAGCGGGAGTCTCTACAATGAGCAGTTCTTC. It translates to CASSLSGSLYNEQFF. Variable domain in full (rest from reference TRBV5-4 and TRBJ2-1): ETGVTQSPTHLIKTRGQQVTLRCSSQSGHNTVSWYQQALGQGPQFIFQYYREEENGRGNFPPRFSGLQFPNYSSELNVNALELDDSALYLCASSLSGSLYNEQFFGPGTRLTVL.

This chain uses TRBV2 with TRBJ1-1; unclear D gene. The CDR3 totals 13 residues. Trimming shortened V by 7 bases and J by 0 bases, and 9 bases separated the two germline ends. Germline lookup yields CDR1 SNHLY and CDR2 FYNNEI. The CDR3 DNA reads as TGTGCCAGCATTAGAGAGATGAACACTGAAGCTTTCTTT. This gives the protein CASIREMNTEAFF.